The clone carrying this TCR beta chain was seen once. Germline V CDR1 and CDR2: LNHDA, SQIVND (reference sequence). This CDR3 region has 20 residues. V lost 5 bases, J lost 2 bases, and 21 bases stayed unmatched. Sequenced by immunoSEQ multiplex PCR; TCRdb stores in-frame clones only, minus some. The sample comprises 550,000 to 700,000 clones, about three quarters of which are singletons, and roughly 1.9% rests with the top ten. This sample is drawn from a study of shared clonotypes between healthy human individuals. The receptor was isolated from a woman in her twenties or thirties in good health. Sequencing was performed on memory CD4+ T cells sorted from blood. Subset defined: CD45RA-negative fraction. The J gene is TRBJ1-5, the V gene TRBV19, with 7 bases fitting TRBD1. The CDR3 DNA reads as TGTGCCAGTAGTCGAAAGGGACAGCCGGTTTCGGGGCCGCGCAATCAGCCCCAGCATTTT. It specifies CASSRKGQPVSGPRNQPQHF.